A few counts support the clone carrying this T cell receptor (beta chain). This entry comes from a study of multiple sclerosis patients with progressive multifocal leukoencephalopathy. The CDR3 is 14 residues long. Germline V CDR1 and CDR2: SGHRS, YFSETQ. This sample's time point: time of PML onset. Between roughly 15 and 60 months of natalizumab therapy passed before PML developed in these natalizumab-treated patients. Profiling relied on immunoSEQ multiplex PCR, and the TCRdb table lists in-frame clones only, not all of them. The sample includes 25,000 to 35,000 clones, about 88% of them seen just once.

The sequence came from a human donor with progressive multifocal leukoencephalopathy. The V gene is TRBV5-1, the J gene TRBJ2-5, with 10 bases lining up with TRBD1. Gene TRBJ2-7 matches the end of the DNA better, so the J call may be wrong. Sample: PBMCs, taken from a patient treated with natalizumab. CDR3 nucleotides: TGCGCCAGCAGCTTGGGACAGGGGGCCCACGAGCAGTACTTC. Amino acids: CASSLGQGAHEQYF.